This T cell receptor (beta chain) was profiled in a study of cytomegalovirus exposure and HLA in healthy donors. Notes on the study in general: Later, TCR association rates were found to vary by HLA locus, highest for DRB1 and lowest for HLA-C. The dataset shows that most TCR sequences were rare, while some public TCRs occurred in many donors. Exclusion applied to some V segments, including TRBV6-2 and TRBV6-3, as they were indistinguishable.

The donors comprised healthy bone marrow donors. Details on this clone: Its antigen is unknown. The same CDR3 arises from other DNA sequences in this sample as well.

Between the trimmed V and J ends, which lost 5 bases and 0 bases, there was a span of 11 bases. Germline V gives CDR1 SGHRS, CDR2 YFSETQ. The CDR3 contains 15 residues. Primers: 60 Vbeta forward and 13 Jbeta reverse. Sequenced by immunoSEQ multiplex PCR; TCRdb stores in-frame clones only, minus some. The sample records around 200,000 clones, roughly 88% being singletons. The TCR originated in a girl aged 2 to 9 in good health and CMV-seropositive. The rearrangement links TRBV5-1 to TRBJ2-2; weak D call: TRBD2 (6 bases). Sequenced input: PBMCs. CDR3 amino acids: CASSFSGSNTGELFF. The CDR3 DNA reads as TGCGCCAGCAGTTTTAGCGGCTCGAACACCGGGGAGCTGTTTTTT.